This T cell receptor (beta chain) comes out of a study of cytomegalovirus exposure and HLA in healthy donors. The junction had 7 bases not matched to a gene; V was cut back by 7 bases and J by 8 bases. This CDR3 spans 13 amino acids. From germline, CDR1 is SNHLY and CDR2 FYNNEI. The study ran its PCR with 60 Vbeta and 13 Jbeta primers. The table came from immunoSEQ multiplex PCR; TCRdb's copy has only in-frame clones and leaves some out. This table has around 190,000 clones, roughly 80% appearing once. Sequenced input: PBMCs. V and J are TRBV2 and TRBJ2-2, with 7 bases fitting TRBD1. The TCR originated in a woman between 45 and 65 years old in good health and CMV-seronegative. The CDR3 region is CASKVTGLGELFF. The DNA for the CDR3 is TGTGCCAGCAAAGTGACAGGGCTTGGGGAGCTGTTTTTT.